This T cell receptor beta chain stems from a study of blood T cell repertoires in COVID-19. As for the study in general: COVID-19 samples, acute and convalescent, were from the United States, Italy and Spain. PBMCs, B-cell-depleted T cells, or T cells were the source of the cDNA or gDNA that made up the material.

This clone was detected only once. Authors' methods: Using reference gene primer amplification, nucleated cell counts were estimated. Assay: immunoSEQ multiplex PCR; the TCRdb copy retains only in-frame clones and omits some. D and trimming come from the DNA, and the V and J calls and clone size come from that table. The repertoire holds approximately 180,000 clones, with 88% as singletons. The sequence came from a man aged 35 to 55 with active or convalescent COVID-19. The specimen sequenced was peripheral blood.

The CDR3 sequence is CASSVDPMGGGFNEQYF. Here the CDR3 DNA reads TGTGCCAGCAGCGTAGACCCCATGGGGGGGGGCTTCAACGAGCAGTACTTC. This rearrangement joins TRBV9 to TRBJ2-7; a possible D gene is TRBD2 (7 bases). V dropped 0 bases and J dropped 5 bases, with 21 bases sitting between them. CDR1 SGDLS and CDR2 YYNGEE come from the germline V gene. This CDR3 comprises 17 residues. Variable domain in full (rest from reference TRBV9 and TRBJ2-7): DSGVTQTPKHLITATGQRVTLRCSPRSGDLSVYWYQQSLDQGLQFLIQYYNGEERAKGNILERFSAQQFPDLHSELNLSSLELGDSALYFCASSVDPMGGGFNEQYFGPGTRLTVT.